The 14 T cell receptor beta chains below were found in one sample sequenced in a study of T-cell memory formation after mild COVID-19. TCRdb independently ran MiXCR on the 5' RACE reads; one entry per CDR3 protein. The sample has hundreds of thousands of distinct CDR3 sequences, about a sixth seen once. Sequenced material: PBMCs or a T cell subset sorted from them (not recorded which). The receptors derive from a man younger than 30 who had mild COVID-19 (a few samples of this study predate the infection). Cell type and time point are not known.

In this sample, this clonotype turned up many times. J is TRBJ2-5 and V is TRBV7-9, with 11 positions matching TRBD2. The CDR3 has 16 residues. V dropped 3 bases and J dropped 3; count of bases not matched to a gene: 6. Looked up from germline, CDR1 is SEHNR and CDR2 is FQNEAQ (reference sequence). The CDR3 here is CASSFGTSGGEETQYF. CDR3 coding DNA: TGTGCCAGCAGCTTCGGAACTAGCGGGGGAGAAGAGACCCAGTACTTC.

This chain links TRBV4-1 with TRBJ2-5, with TRBD2 matching over 12 bases. CDR1 and CDR2 from the germline V gene are MGHRA and YSYEKL. The CDR3 has 17 amino acids. V lost 1 base, J lost 1 base, and 4 bases stayed unmatched. The CDR3 DNA sequence: TGCGCCAGCAGCCAAGCCCTAGCGGGGGGGCTCCAAGAGACCCAGTACTTC. This translates into CASSQALAGGLQETQYF.

The V gene is TRBV7-2, the J gene TRBJ2-7, with D perhaps TRBD2 (6 bases). Germline V gene data show CDR1 as SGHTA and CDR2 as FQGNSA. The germline V and J ends were trimmed by 2 bases and 3 bases, with 11 bases remaining between them. This CDR3 is 14 amino acids long. DNA for the CDR3: TGTGCCAGCAGCTTAACGGCGGGGCTCTACGAGCAGTACGTC. It encodes CASSLTAGLYEQYV.

The chain has TRBV20-1 and TRBJ2-2; D uncertain. V was trimmed by 6 bases and J by 2 bases, leaving 16 bases between them. This CDR3 has 15 amino acids. The germline gives CDR1 DFQATT, CDR2 SNEGSKA (reference sequence). CDR3 residues: CSAPDWEFNTGELFF. CDR3 DNA: TGCAGTGCCCCGGATTGGGAATTTAACACCGGGGAGCTGTTTTTT.

Only a few counts were recorded for this clonotype. A much more abundant neighbour one base away suggests this may be a read error. The gene calls are TRBV6-5 and TRBJ2-3, with unresolved D. The V and J ends lost 6 bases and 3 bases respectively, with 7 bases between them. The CDR3 sequence is 12 residues long. The germline CDR1 and CDR2 sequences are MNHEY and SVGAGI. Here the CDR3 DNA reads TGTGCCAGCAGATCCGAGACAGATACGCAGTATTTT. It codes for CASRSETDTQYF.

This clonotype came up many times. The V gene is TRBV7-6, the J gene TRBJ2-1; the D is unclear. The germline CDR1 and CDR2 sequences are SGHVS and FNYEAQ. The CDR3 consists of 16 residues. Deletions cut 0 bases from V and 6 bases from J, with 15 bases between. CDR3 loop: CASSLAAAETGNEQFF. DNA for the CDR3: TGTGCCAGCAGCTTAGCCGCGGCTGAGACGGGCAATGAGCAGTTCTTC.

This clonotype was detected a few times. The V and J genes are TRBV29-1 and TRBJ1-4; D ambiguous. Trimming pared 1 base from V and 0 bases from J, leaving 6 bases between. The CDR3 has 14 amino acids. Per germline, CDR1 SQVTM and CDR2 ANQGSEA. The chain's CDR3 is CSVEGRATNEKLFF. The CDR3 DNA sequence: TGCAGCGTTGAAGGTCGGGCAACTAATGAAAAACTGTTTTTT.

This sequence joins TRBV3-2 and TRBJ2-7. TRBV3-2 is a documented pseudogene. The CDR3 loop spans 13 amino acids. This CDR3 reads CASSQDRGFEQYV. DNA for the CDR3: TGTGCCAGCAGCCAAGATCGAGGCTTCGAGCAGTACGTC.

This clonotype was counted between two and nine times. The rearrangement uses TRBV6-2 or TRBV6-3 and TRBJ2-7; TRBD1 matches at 9 bases. Germline loops: CDR1 MNHEY, CDR2 SVGEGT. The CDR3 length is 16 residues. V was pared by 0 bases and J by 3 bases, with 6 bases of the junction left unmatched. The chain's CDR3 is CASSYSTTGQGYEQYF. CDR3 DNA: TGTGCCAGCAGTTACTCCACTACGGGACAGGGCTACGAGCAGTACTTC.

The CDR3: CASSPGTGEADTQYF. The CDR3 DNA reads TGTGCCAGCAGTCCCGGGACAGGGGAGGCAGATACGCAGTATTTT. This chain joins TRBV12-3 or TRBV12-4 and TRBJ2-3, with 10 nucleotides matching TRBD1. V trimming: 5 bases; J trimming: 4 bases; junction bases outside the gene matches: 6. The CDR3 covers 15 residues.

This chain joins TRBV9 and TRBJ2-1, with D unclear. Germline V gene data show CDR1 as SGDLS and CDR2 as YYNGEE. This CDR3 has 16 amino acids. Trimming took off 0 bases at V and 0 bases at J, with 10 bases between the two ends. The CDR3, as DNA: TGTGCCAGCAGCGTAGACAGCATAAGCTCCTACAATGAGCAGTTCTTC. Translation gives CASSVDSISSYNEQFF.

The rearrangement joins TRBV6-5 to TRBJ2-6; perhaps TRBD1 as D (6 bases). This CDR3 has 16 amino acids. CDR1 is MNHEY and CDR2 is SVGAGI in the germline V gene. V gave up 5 bases and J gave up 3 bases, with 14 bases separating them. The CDR3 nucleotides are TGTGCCAGCAGTGCACTTTGGGGGCATGGGGCCAACGTCCTGACTTTC. It is translated as CASSALWGHGANVLTF.

This clonotype has more than one count but fewer than ten. This chain links TRBV9 with TRBJ2-3, with D possibly being TRBD1 (5 bases). Germline V gene lookup returns CDR1 SGDLS and CDR2 YYNGEE. The length of the CDR3 is 14 residues. Trimming pared 3 bases from V and 2 bases from J, leaving 10 bases between. The CDR3 spells CASSAYRSTDTQYF. The DNA of the CDR3 is TGTGCCAGCAGCGCTTACAGGTCCACAGATACGCAGTATTTT.

V is TRBV5-1 and J is TRBJ1-1, with D perhaps matching TRBD1 (6 bases). In germline, CDR1 is SGHRS, CDR2 YFSETQ. The length of the CDR3 is 12 residues. The ends were cut back, 2 bases at V and 10 bases at J, with 12 bases in the middle. In DNA, the CDR3 is TGCGCCAGCAGCTTCCCAACAGGGCCAGCTTTCTTT. Translated, it gives CASSFPTGPAFF.